This TCR beta chain comes out of a study of CD8 T cells in ankylosing spondylitis. General study points: Disease-linked clones were found to be CD8+ and relatively rare in peripheral blood. As reported, disease-linked clones showed significant enrichment in matched ankylosing spondylitis synovial fluid. Blood from ankylosing spondylitis patients appeared to carry a characteristic roughly 8-variant TCR beta motif. Several of the motif variants were reported before in synovial fluid and blood from reactive arthritis.

The CDR3 extends over 14 amino acids. The V and J ends lost 6 bases and 2 bases, in that order; junction bases with no gene match: 1. In this sample, this clonotype turned up many times. Its target is not known. Quantitative 5'-RACE was performed with molecular barcodes, and it yielded the TCR beta libraries. Via MiXCR, TCRdb re-called the 5' RACE reads, giving one row per CDR3 protein. The sample lists 500,000 to 550,000 distinct CDR3 sequences; about 13% were seen once. The receptor comes from a male donor with ankylosing spondylitis. The V gene is TRBV12-3 or TRBV12-4, the J gene TRBJ2-1; 10 nucleotides agree with TRBD1. Input material: blood, either unsorted or a sorted T cell fraction (not recorded which). For the CDR3, the DNA is TGTGCCAGCAGGGGACAGGGGACCTACAATGAGCAGTTCTTC. This encodes CASRGQGTYNEQFF.